Sequencing of this T cell receptor beta chain was carried out in a study of identical twins. Study findings and constraints: Twin-shared out-of-frame alpha sequences were enriched for low generation probability.

TCRdb analysed the 5' RACE reads with MiXCR anew, one entry per CDR3 protein. The sample consists of 250,000 to 300,000 distinct CDR3 sequences, roughly 8.6% of them appearing once. V lost 0 bases and J lost 4; bases outside the gene matches: 14. CDR3 length: 18 residues. In germline, CDR1 is LGHDT, CDR2 YNNKEL (reference sequence). This clonotype has more than one count but fewer than ten. Its antigen is unidentified. Another study also made use of these data, one on yellow fever vaccine responses in identical twins. From that second work: Twins' vaccine T cell response reportedly gave the appearance of partial convergence and partial personalization.

The chain carries TRBV3-1 and TRBJ2-7; 8 bases align to TRBD2. The sample taken for sequencing was CD8+ T cells sorted from blood. This TCR came from a young woman in good health. This CDR3 reads CASSQEGFGREGRYEQYF. The CDR3 coding sequence is TGTGCCAGCAGCCAAGAAGGATTCGGACGGGAGGGCCGTTACGAGCAGTACTTC.